There are a few counts of the clone carrying this T cell receptor beta chain. What it binds is unknown. This entry belongs to a study of regulatory T cells in long-lasting Graves disease. Study-level results: Sample size, which was small, may have reduced accuracy. Among persistent patients, a larger number of public clonotypes were shared (about 3,000) than among newly diagnosed patients (about 970).

The sample's time point: persistent/refractory GD, antithyroid drugs over 5 years with positive TRAb. After RNA was extracted from PBMCs, the TCR library was made from it. CDR3-region Arm-PCR and iRepertoire HTBI primers produced the TCR beta libraries. A single record per CDR3 protein comes from TCRdb applying MiXCR to the multiplex PCR reads. The profile shows a few hundred thousand distinct CDR3 sequences, under 25% of them singletons. The V end lost 2 bases, the J end lost 9 bases, and 11 bases lay between the germline ends. The CDR3 is 14 amino acids. Per the germline V gene, CDR1 is SGHNT and CDR2 is YENEEA.

The chain combines TRBV11-3 with TRBJ1-6; tentatively, D is TRBD1 (5 bases). The receptor's source is a female donor with Graves disease. This specimen consisted of peripheral blood mononuclear cells (PBMCs), obtained when the disease was refractory, from a patient treated with antithyroid drugs. CDR3: CASSLTAGLSPLHF. CDR3 coding DNA: TGTGCCAGCAGCTTAACGGCAGGGCTTTCACCCCTCCACTTT.